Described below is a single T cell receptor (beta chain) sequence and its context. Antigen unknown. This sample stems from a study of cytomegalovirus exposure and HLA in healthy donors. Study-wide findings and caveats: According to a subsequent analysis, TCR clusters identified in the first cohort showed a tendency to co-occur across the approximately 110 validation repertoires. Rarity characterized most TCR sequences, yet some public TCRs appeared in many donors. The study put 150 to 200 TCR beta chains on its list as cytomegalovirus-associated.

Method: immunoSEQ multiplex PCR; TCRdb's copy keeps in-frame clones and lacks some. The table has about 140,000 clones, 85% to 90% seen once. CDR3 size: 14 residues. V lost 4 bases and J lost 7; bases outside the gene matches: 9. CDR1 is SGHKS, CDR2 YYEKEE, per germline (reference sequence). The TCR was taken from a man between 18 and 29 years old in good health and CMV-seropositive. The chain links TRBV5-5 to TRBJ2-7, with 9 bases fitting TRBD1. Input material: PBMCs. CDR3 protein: CASSEGQGYWEQYF. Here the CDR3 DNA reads TGTGCCAGCAGCGAAGGACAGGGGTATTGGGAGCAGTACTTC.